These T cell receptor beta chains were read from a single sample in a study of cytomegalovirus exposure and HLA in healthy donors. The method was immunoSEQ multiplex PCR; TCRdb's version includes in-frame clones alone and lacks a portion of them. The table has 140,000 to 150,000 clones, roughly four fifths seen once. The sequencing sample was made of PBMCs. The receptors were gathered from a male donor in good health and CMV-seronegative. Each CDR3 is given with its conserved first and last residue. Fields, in order: CDR3 DNA, CDR3 protein, J gene, D gene, V gene, clone size. The D gene is left open where the match is weak. The size entry is marked missing in some rows and otherwise reads once, few, many or a size class.

CDR3 DNA: TGTGCCAGCAGTCCGACAGGGGGCAGGGAGACCCAGTACTTC
CDR3 protein: CASSPTGGRETQYF
J gene: TRBJ2-5
D gene: TRBD1
V gene: TRBV6-5
clone size: once

CDR3 DNA: TGTGCCAGTAGTCCTCAGCGGGGTTACGAGCAGTACTTC
CDR3 protein: CASSPQRGYEQYF
J gene: TRBJ2-7
D gene: TRBD2
V gene: TRBV19
clone size: -

CDR3 DNA: TGTGCCAGCACTGACAGGGGGTACACTGAAGCTTTCTTT
CDR3 protein: CASTDRGYTEAFF
J gene: TRBJ1-1
D gene: TRBD1
V gene: TRBV25-1
clone size: -

CDR3 DNA: TGTGCCAGCAGCTTGGACGACAGCGAAAAGTTCTTC
CDR3 protein: CASSLDDSEKFF
J gene: TRBJ2-1
D gene: -
V gene: TRBV5-6
clone size: -

CDR3 DNA: TGTGCCAGCAGCCCGGTGGGCAGCTGGACTGAAGCTTTCTTT
CDR3 protein: CASSPVGSWTEAFF
J gene: TRBJ1-1
D gene: -
V gene: TRBV7-8
clone size: once

CDR3 DNA: TGTGCCAGCAGCACTAACTACGGGGTCAACTATGGCTACACCTTC
CDR3 protein: CASSTNYGVNYGYTF
J gene: TRBJ1-2
D gene: -
V gene: TRBV5-4
clone size: few

CDR3 DNA: TGTGCCAGCAGGATTGACAGGGGGGCTTCCTACAATGAGCAGTTCTTC
CDR3 protein: CASRIDRGASYNEQFF
J gene: TRBJ2-1
D gene: TRBD1
V gene: TRBV2
clone size: -

CDR3 DNA: TGTGCCAGCAGCTTAGGAGAGGGCGGGGGGACCATAGCTAGCAATCAGCCCCAGCATTTT
CDR3 protein: CASSLGEGGGTIASNQPQHF
J gene: TRBJ1-5
D gene: -
V gene: TRBV7-6
clone size: -

CDR3 DNA: TGTGCCAGCAGCTTGGTCACTCCGAGGGAAAATGAAAAACTGTTTTTT
CDR3 protein: CASSLVTPRENEKLFF
J gene: TRBJ1-4
D gene: -
V gene: TRBV5-6
clone size: -

CDR3 DNA: TGTGCCAGCAGTCCCGCCCCGACAGGCAAGAACACTGAAGCTTTCTTT
CDR3 protein: CASSPAPTGKNTEAFF
J gene: TRBJ1-1
D gene: -
V gene: TRBV28
clone size: -

CDR3 DNA: TGCAGCGTTCTTCGGACTTATAGCACAGATACGCAGTATTTT
CDR3 protein: CSVLRTYSTDTQYF
J gene: TRBJ2-3
D gene: -
V gene: TRBV29-1
clone size: once

CDR3 DNA: TGTGCCATCAGTGAGTTGGCCCCCAACACTGAAGCTTTCTTT
CDR3 protein: CAISELAPNTEAFF
J gene: TRBJ1-1
D gene: -
V gene: TRBV10-3
clone size: -

CDR3 DNA: TGTGCCACCAGCAGCGGACTAGGCACCTACGAGCAGTACTTC
CDR3 protein: CATSSGLGTYEQYF
J gene: TRBJ2-7
D gene: TRBD2
V gene: TRBV15
clone size: -

CDR3 DNA: TGCGCCAGCAGGGGGGTGGCAGGGGGCACTGAAGCTTTCTTT
CDR3 protein: CASRGVAGGTEAFF
J gene: TRBJ1-1
D gene: TRBD1
V gene: TRBV5-1
clone size: -

CDR3 DNA: TGTGCCAGCAGCCTCCATTCGACAGGGAACACTGAAGCTTTCTTT
CDR3 protein: CASSLHSTGNTEAFF
J gene: TRBJ1-1
D gene: -
V gene: TRBV7-9
clone size: -

CDR3 DNA: TGTGCCAGCGGGGGGACAGATACCTTAGTCGGCTACACCTTC
CDR3 protein: CASGGTDTLVGYTF
J gene: TRBJ1-2
D gene: TRBD1
V gene: TRBV28
clone size: -

CDR3 DNA: TGCAGCGTTGGGAAGACTAATCGACGTTACGAGCAGTACTTC
CDR3 protein: CSVGKTNRRYEQYF
J gene: TRBJ2-7
D gene: -
V gene: TRBV29-1
clone size: -

CDR3 DNA: TGTGCCAGCAGTGTTATCAATCAGCCCCAGCATTTT
CDR3 protein: CASSVINQPQHF
J gene: TRBJ1-5
D gene: -
V gene: TRBV28
clone size: -

CDR3 DNA: TGTGCCAGCAGCTTTCGCGAGGACACTGAAGCTTTCTTT
CDR3 protein: CASSFREDTEAFF
J gene: TRBJ1-1
D gene: -
V gene: TRBV7-2
clone size: -

CDR3 DNA: TGTGCCAGTAGGGGGACAGTAAGCAATCAGCCCCAGCATTTT
CDR3 protein: CASRGTVSNQPQHF
J gene: TRBJ1-5
D gene: TRBD1
V gene: TRBV19
clone size: -

CDR3 DNA: TGCGCCAGCAGCTCTGCGGGGATTAATTCACCCCTCCACTTT
CDR3 protein: CASSSAGINSPLHF
J gene: TRBJ1-6
D gene: -
V gene: TRBV5-1
clone size: -

CDR3 DNA: TGTGCCAGCAGCGTAGGATCCGGGACAGGGGACTACGAGCAGTACTTC
CDR3 protein: CASSVGSGTGDYEQYF
J gene: TRBJ2-7
D gene: TRBD1
V gene: TRBV9
clone size: -

CDR3 DNA: TGCGCCAGCAGCCACCGACCGGGACTAGCGGGGGGGCTCGGCGGGGAGCTGTTTTTT
CDR3 protein: CASSHRPGLAGGLGGELFF
J gene: TRBJ2-2
D gene: TRBD2
V gene: TRBV4-1
clone size: -

CDR3 DNA: TGTGCCAGCAGCGTAGAAGGGGACTCCTACGAGCAGTACTTC
CDR3 protein: CASSVEGDSYEQYF
J gene: TRBJ2-7
D gene: -
V gene: TRBV9
clone size: once

CDR3 DNA: TGTGCCAGCAGCTATTCCAGGGCGATTAATGAAAAACTGTTTTTT
CDR3 protein: CASSYSRAINEKLFF
J gene: TRBJ1-4
D gene: -
V gene: TRBV11-2
clone size: few

CDR3 DNA: TGTGCCAGCAGTTACAGGGGTAGCAATCAGCCCCAGCATTTT
CDR3 protein: CASSYRGSNQPQHF
J gene: TRBJ1-5
D gene: -
V gene: TRBV6-5
clone size: -

CDR3 DNA: TGTGCCAGCAGCCTCAGACCCGATTGGGGACAGGGGAGCTACGAGCAGTACTTC
CDR3 protein: CASSLRPDWGQGSYEQYF
J gene: TRBJ2-7
D gene: TRBD1
V gene: TRBV14
clone size: once

CDR3 DNA: TGTGCCATCAGTTTGGACAGGGCCGGGGCTTTCTTT
CDR3 protein: CAISLDRAGAFF
J gene: TRBJ1-1
D gene: TRBD1
V gene: TRBV10-3
clone size: -

CDR3 DNA: TGTGCCAGCAGTTTATGGCCTTACAATGAGCAGTTCTTC
CDR3 protein: CASSLWPYNEQFF
J gene: TRBJ2-1
D gene: -
V gene: TRBV27
clone size: -

CDR3 DNA: TGTGCCAGCAGCTCCGCGACTAGCGGGGAGTACACAGATACGCAGTATTTT
CDR3 protein: CASSSATSGEYTDTQYF
J gene: TRBJ2-3
D gene: TRBD2
V gene: TRBV7-8
clone size: -

CDR3 DNA: TGTGCCAGCAGTGAGCTAGGACAGGGGTTGGAGGAGCAGTACTTC
CDR3 protein: CASSELGQGLEEQYF
J gene: TRBJ2-7
D gene: TRBD1
V gene: TRBV25-1
clone size: -

CDR3 DNA: TGTGCCAGTAGTATAGATCTCGGCAGGGGCCGGACTGAAGCTTTCTTT
CDR3 protein: CASSIDLGRGRTEAFF
J gene: TRBJ1-1
D gene: -
V gene: TRBV19
clone size: -

CDR3 DNA: TGTGCCAGCAGTAGAATACCCCTTATCGTCCTGACTTTC
CDR3 protein: CASSRIPLIVLTF
J gene: TRBJ2-6
D gene: -
V gene: TRBV7-9
clone size: -

CDR3 DNA: TGTGCCAGCAGCCCGACCCCACTAGTTACAAATGAGCAGTTCTTC
CDR3 protein: CASSPTPLVTNEQFF
J gene: TRBJ2-1
D gene: -
V gene: TRBV7-2
clone size: -

CDR3 DNA: TGTGCCAGTACTCTTGCCCGTACTAGCGGGCCTTATAATGAGCAGTTCTTC
CDR3 protein: CASTLARTSGPYNEQFF
J gene: TRBJ2-1
D gene: TRBD2
V gene: TRBV19
clone size: few